The 21 T cell receptor beta chains reported below all come from one sample, sequenced in a study of T cell responses to AZD1222 COVID-19 vaccine. TCRdb keeps only in-frame clones here, not all; method: immunoSEQ multiplex PCR. This table has tens of thousands of clones, around nine tenths appearing once. This material consisted of peripheral blood, taken on day 0 of MenACWY control vaccination. Receptors originate from an adult in good health.

The chain carries TRBV19 and TRBJ2-7; D possibly corresponds to TRBD2 (5 bases). This CDR3 contains 16 residues. CDR1 is LNHDA and CDR2 is SQIVND in the germline V gene (reference sequence). Trimming pared 1 base from V and 5 bases from J, leaving 18 bases between. The CDR3 reads CASSIVIFAPGDEQYF. CDR3 sequence (DNA): TGTGCCAGTAGTATAGTTATATTTGCGCCCGGGGACGAGCAGTACTTC. The complete variable domain, with remaining parts taken from reference TRBV19 and TRBJ2-7, reads DGGITQSPKYLFRKEGQNVTLSCEQNLNHDAMYWYRQDPGQGLRLIYYSQIVNDFQKGDIAEGYSVSREKKESFPLTVTSAQKNPTAFYLCASSIVIFAPGDEQYFGPGTRLTVT.

The gene calls are TRBV12-3 or TRBV12-4 and TRBJ2-1; a weak D match, TRBD2 (5 bases). Trimming cost V 1 base and J 6 bases, with 7 bases left between them. CDR3 size: 13 residues. The CDR3 sequence is CASSLGAVNEQFF. The DNA of the CDR3 is TGTGCCAGCAGTTTAGGAGCGGTCAATGAGCAGTTCTTC.

This clone was seen just once. This rearrangement joins TRBV7-9 to TRBJ2-4; possible D gene TRBD2, 5 bases. Germline V gene data show CDR1 as SEHNR and CDR2 as FQNEAQ (reference sequence). Trimming cost V 5 bases and J 5 bases, with 22 bases left between them. This CDR3 comprises 17 residues. The CDR3 nucleotides read TGTGCCAGCAGCCTAACCGGACTGCAACCGGCACAAAACATTCAGTACTTC. It yields the protein CASSLTGLQPAQNIQYF.

This chain connects TRBV10-1 to TRBJ2-1, with 12 bases matching TRBD2. Germline V CDR1 and CDR2: WNHNN, SYGVQD (reference sequence). The CDR3 contains 14 residues. Trimming at V came to 8 bases and at J to 15 bases, leaving 14 bases not matched to a gene. CDR3 sequence reads: CASSDTLAGGKWFF. The CDR3 nucleotides read TGCGCCAGCTCAGATACCCTAGCGGGAGGGAAGTGGTTCTTC.

J is TRBJ1-2 and V is TRBV19; 10 bases map to TRBD1. J gave up 8 bases and V 7 bases, and 10 bases lay outside the gene matches. This CDR3 comprises 14 residues. Germline V gives CDR1 LNHDA, CDR2 SQIVND (reference sequence). As DNA, the CDR3 is TGTGCCAGTAAGCAGGACAGGGGGTTAAGCGGCTACACCTTC. Amino acids: CASKQDRGLSGYTF. The full variable domain, rest sourced from reference TRBV19 and TRBJ1-2, is DGGITQSPKYLFRKEGQNVTLSCEQNLNHDAMYWYRQDPGQGLRLIYYSQIVNDFQKGDIAEGYSVSREKKESFPLTVTSAQKNPTAFYLCASKQDRGLSGYTFGSGTRLTVV.

This clone has only one observation. J is TRBJ2-7 and V is TRBV18, with D perhaps being TRBD1 or TRBD2 (5 bases each). In germline, CDR1 is KGHSH, CDR2 LQKENI. The CDR3 length is 14 residues. Trimming pared 3 bases from V and 0 bases from J, leaving 9 bases between. The DNA for the CDR3 is TGTGCCAGCTCACCGGGGGAAAGCTCCTACGAGCAGTACTTC. This codes for CASSPGESSYEQYF.

The chain recombines TRBV2 with TRBJ1-2; D is uncertain. The V gene's germline CDR1 is SNHLY and CDR2 FYNNEI. The CDR3 is 19 amino acids. V lost 6 bases and J lost 0, with 26 bases in between. CDR3 sequence: CASRAVTLLEVGANYGYTF. The CDR3 DNA is TGTGCCAGCAGAGCCGTCACTCTTTTAGAGGTTGGGGCTAACTATGGCTACACCTTC.

V and J are TRBV19 and TRBJ1-1; no reliable D call. This CDR3 has 12 residues. With 5 bases removed from V and 0 bases from J, the gap between germline ends came to 4 bases. The germline V gene has CDR1 LNHDA and CDR2 SQIVND (reference sequence). CDR3 DNA: TGTGCCAGTAGTCCCTTGAACACTGAAGCTTTCTTT. Translated: CASSPLNTEAFF.

The rearrangement uses TRBV5-4 and TRBJ2-7; the D is unclear. V was pared by 4 bases and J by 6 bases, with 11 bases between. Germline lookup yields CDR1 SGHNT and CDR2 YYREEE (reference sequence). The CDR3 is made up of 12 amino acids. The CDR3 coding sequence is TGTGCCAGCAGCCCTGTGGGCGGCGAGCAGTACTTC. It translates to CASSPVGGEQYF.

This clone has only one observation. The J gene is TRBJ2-5, the V gene TRBV20-1; 11 nucleotides align to TRBD2. V lost 3 bases to trimming and J lost 5 bases; unmatched junction nucleotides: 11. CDR1 and CDR2 (germline): DFQATT, SNEGSKA (reference sequence). The CDR3 is 16 amino acids. Here the CDR3 DNA reads TGCAGTGCTAGTCAGGGGCTAGCGGGAGGTATGGAGACCCAGTACTTC. Its protein product is CSASQGLAGGMETQYF.

The chain is built from TRBV6-5 and TRBJ2-7, with 8 positions matching TRBD1. This CDR3 has 14 residues. V shed 5 bases, J shed 5 bases, and the junction held 8 bases outside the gene matches. Germline assignment: CDR1 MNHEY and CDR2 SVGAGI. The CDR3 coding sequence is TGTGCCAGCAGTCTCCGACAGGGGCCCAACGAGCAGTACTTC. This sequence encodes CASSLRQGPNEQYF.

This chain uses TRBV12-3 or TRBV12-4 with TRBJ1-5; D not resolved. The CDR3 has 13 amino acids. Trimming pared 3 bases from V and 5 bases from J, leaving 8 bases between. The CDR3 nucleotides read TGTGCCAGCAGTTTTGGCGAGGATCAGCCCCAGCATTTT. This gives the protein CASSFGEDQPQHF.

This clone was observed a handful of times. This CDR3 reads CASSLGLTGNSYNEQFF. The CDR3 DNA follows: TGTGCCAGCAGCTTAGGGCTGACAGGGAACTCCTACAATGAGCAGTTCTTC. The V gene is TRBV7-9, the J gene TRBJ2-1, with 7 bases matching TRBD1. V shed 1 base and J 0 bases; nucleotides not matched to a gene: 6. Germline V gene data show CDR1 as SEHNR and CDR2 as FQNEAQ (reference sequence). CDR3 length: 17 amino acids.

The chain employs TRBV15 and TRBJ2-6; 7 bases line up with TRBD1. The CDR3 spans 18 residues. V gave up 3 bases and J gave up 0 bases; unmatched junction bases: 8. Germline CDR1 LNHNV, CDR2 YYDKDF (reference sequence). The CDR3 sequence: CATSRVGTAPSGANVLTF. Here the CDR3 DNA reads TGTGCCACCAGCAGGGTCGGGACAGCCCCCTCTGGGGCCAACGTCCTGACTTTC.

The rearrangement uses TRBV5-8 and TRBJ2-5; 9 bases align to TRBD2. This CDR3 contains 13 residues. Germline CDR1 SGHTS, CDR2 YDEGEE. Losses at the gene ends were 6 bases for V and 8 bases for J; bases not matched to a gene: 8. In DNA, the CDR3 is TGTGCCAGCACCAGACTAGCGGACTCAACCCAGTACTTC. Its protein is CASTRLADSTQYF.

The V call is TRBV5-1, the J call TRBJ2-7; D is unclear. CDR3 length: 13 amino acids. V lost 4 bases and J lost 0, with 8 bases in between. The germline V gene has CDR1 SGHRS and CDR2 YFSETQ. CDR3: CASSPQFSYEQYF. The CDR3 nucleotides are TGCGCCAGCAGCCCCCAGTTCTCCTACGAGCAGTACTTC.

This sequence joins TRBV28 and TRBJ1-2; 8 positions match TRBD1. The CDR3 consists of 14 residues. CDR1 MDHEN and CDR2 SYDVKM come from the germline V gene. V shed 5 bases, J shed 4 bases, and the junction held 6 bases outside the gene matches. For the CDR3, the DNA is TGTGCCAGCAGTCCCGGGACAGGCGTCTATGGCTACACCTTC. Translated: CASSPGTGVYGYTF.

The chain carries TRBV27 and TRBJ1-4; possibly TRBD1 for D (6 bases). This CDR3 region has 12 residues. CDR1 MNHEY and CDR2 SMNVEV come from the germline V gene (reference sequence). The V end was cut by 8 bases, the J end by 8 bases, with 12 bases between. The CDR3 is CASGTGREKLFF. The DNA for the CDR3 is TGTGCCAGCGGAACAGGGCGGGAAAAACTGTTTTTT. Full variable domain (remainder filled in from reference TRBV27 and TRBJ1-4): EAQVTQNPRYLITVTGKKLTVTCSQNMNHEYMSWYRQDPGLGLRQIYYSMNVEVTDKGDVPEGYKVSRKEKRNFPLILESPSPNQTSLYFCASGTGREKLFFGSGTQLSVL.

CDR3 protein: CASSEVIGYGYTF. CDR3 nucleotide sequence: TGTGCCAGCAGTGAAGTTATAGGATATGGCTACACCTTC. The gene calls are TRBV6-1 and TRBJ1-2; D unresolved. Trimming removed 1 base from V and 5 bases from J, with 8 bases in between. CDR1 and CDR2 from the germline V gene are MNHNS and SASEGT. The CDR3 has 13 amino acids.

This chain uses TRBV29-1 with TRBJ1-2; no clear D. CDR1 and CDR2 (germline): SQVTM, ANQGSEA. This CDR3 has 12 residues. The V gene lost 3 bases and the J gene lost 8 bases, with 13 bases spanning the gap. CDR3 DNA: TGCAGCGTTGAGCTCGCGCGGTTCGGCTACACCTTC. Its protein is CSVELARFGYTF.

The gene calls are TRBV4-3 and TRBJ1-4, with D perhaps TRBD1 (5 bases). This CDR3 has 16 amino acids. Germline V gene data show CDR1 as LGHNA and CDR2 as YSLEER. Trimming removed 3 bases at V and 2 bases at J, with 13 bases between. CDR3 sequence (DNA): TGCGCCAGCAGCCACTCATTCCGGGACACTAATGAAAAACTGTTTTTT. It encodes CASSHSFRDTNEKLFF.